The rows below give T cell receptor beta chains drawn from one sample of a study of human T cells and chemical hapten exposure. A single record per CDR3 protein comes from TCRdb applying MiXCR to the RACE reads. The data show about 40,000 distinct CDR3 sequences, around 3% seen once. The material sequenced was whole blood, taken in connection with sensitization to the hapten diphenylcyclopropenone (DPC). The receptors come from a man in his forties with alopecia areata. Some clones in this sample may be carry-over from other donors' samples. CDR3s include the opening cysteine and the closing phenylalanine or tryptophan. D genes are given only for firm matches. For some rows the clone size is stated as once, few or many, or as a class when expanded; others skip it.

TRBJ2-6 | many | - | TRBV18 | CASSPQKSGANVLTF | TGTGCCAGCTCACCACAGAAATCTGGGGCCAACGTCCTGACTTTC
TRBJ1-2 | many | - | TRBV6-1 | CASTPAGRDYGYTF | TGTGCCAGCACCCCGGCAGGGCGGGACTATGGCTACACCTTC
TRBJ2-3 | many | - | TRBV18 | CASSSEGRHTQYF | TGTGCCAGCTCAAGCGAGGGAAGGCATACGCAGTATTTT
TRBJ2-3 | many | TRBD2 | TRBV19 | CASSKQTGLAASTDTQYF | TGTGCCAGTAGTAAGCAAACAGGACTAGCGGCCAGCACAGATACGCAGTATTTT
TRBJ2-1 | many | - | TRBV5-6 | CASSLEDSSNNEQFF | TGTGCCAGCAGCTTGGAGGATAGCTCAAACAATGAGCAGTTCTTC
TRBJ2-3 | many | TRBD2 | TRBV29-1 | CSVIGTSRSDTQYF | TGCAGCGTTATAGGGACTAGCCGTTCAGATACGCAGTATTTT
TRBJ2-2 | many | TRBD2 | TRBV4-1 | CASSRQAGEGAGELFF | TGCGCCAGCAGCCGCCAAGCGGGAGAAGGGGCCGGGGAGCTGTTTTTT
TRBJ2-3 | few | - | TRBV7-3 | CASSRTAGSTDTQYF | TGTGCCAGCAGCCGAACCGCGGGTAGCACAGATACGCAGTATTTT
TRBJ1-2 | - | - | TRBV11-2 | CASSLGHLLNYGYTF | TGTGCCAGCAGCTTAGGCCACCTACTTAACTATGGCTACACCTTC
TRBJ2-1 | - | - | TRBV11-2 | CASSSTRGINEQFF | TGTGCCAGCAGCTCTACTAGGGGAATCAATGAGCAGTTCTTC
TRBJ1-5 | many | - | TRBV9 | CASSGSPDQPQHF | TGTGCCAGCAGCGGCTCACCCGATCAGCCCCAGCATTTT
TRBJ2-1 | many | TRBD2 | TRBV5-1 | CASQKGSSGRPLNEQFF | TGCGCCAGCCAGAAGGGATCTAGCGGGCGCCCTCTTAATGAGCAGTTCTTC
TRBJ1-5 | many | TRBD1 | TRBV6-1 | CASSDPGGQPQHF | TGTGCCAGCAGTGATCCAGGGGGGCAGCCCCAGCATTTT
TRBJ1-5 | few | - | TRBV3-1 | CASSQGGAGDQPQHF | TGTGCCAGCAGCCAAGGGGGCGCGGGCGATCAGCCCCAGCATTTT
TRBJ2-2 | many | TRBD1 | TRBV6-2/TRBV6-3 | CASSYPPGTVHTGELFF | TGTGCCAGCAGTTACCCTCCTGGGACAGTTCACACCGGGGAGCTGTTTTTT
TRBJ2-3 | many | - | TRBV5-1 | CASSSSTSITDTQYF | TGCGCCAGCAGTTCTTCTACTAGTATCACAGATACGCAGTATTTT
TRBJ2-2 | many | TRBD2 | TRBV18 | CASSPSGLAGVTGELFF | TGTGCCAGCTCACCATCGGGACTAGCGGGAGTAACCGGGGAGCTGTTTTTT
TRBJ2-6 | many | TRBD2 | TRBV24-1 | CATSQRGLAVTGANVLTF | TGTGCCACCAGTCAACGCGGACTAGCTGTTACTGGGGCCAACGTCCTGACTTTC
TRBJ2-3 | many | TRBD2 | TRBV20-1 | CSAAPLLALPDTQYF | TGCAGTGCTGCGCCCTTACTAGCGCTCCCAGATACGCAGTATTTT
TRBJ1-2 | few | - | TRBV12-3/TRBV12-4 | CASSFQGRYGYTF | TGTGCCAGCAGTTTCCAGGGTCGGTATGGCTACACCTTC
TRBJ2-3 | many | - | TRBV7-3 | CASSPYGFFADTQYF | TGTGCCAGCAGCCCGTATGGTTTTTTCGCAGATACGCAGTATTTT
TRBJ2-5 | many | - | TRBV5-1 | CASSAGRQETQYF | TGCGCCAGCAGCGCAGGGAGGCAAGAGACCCAGTACTTC
TRBJ2-3 | many | - | TRBV7-8 | CASSLATSTDTQYF | TGTGCCAGCAGCTTAGCTACCAGCACAGATACGCAGTATTTT
TRBJ2-6 | many | - | TRBV2 | CASSPSGSGANVLTF | TGTGCCAGCAGTCCCAGTGGCTCTGGGGCCAACGTCCTGACTTTC
TRBJ2-3 | many | - | TRBV7-9 | CASSLASPADTQYF | TGTGCCAGCAGCTTAGCCTCGCCGGCTGATACGCAGTATTTT
TRBJ2-1 | many | TRBD2 | TRBV18 | CASSPGGGNEQFF | TGTGCCAGCTCACCAGGCGGGGGCAATGAGCAGTTCTTC
TRBJ2-7 | few | - | TRBV12-3/TRBV12-4 | CASTLLTGPAPYEQYF | TGTGCCAGCACCCTTCTCACAGGGCCAGCCCCCTACGAGCAGTACTTC
TRBJ2-7 | many | TRBD1 | TRBV12-3/TRBV12-4 | CASSLFTGVIDEQYF | TGTGCCAGCAGTTTATTCACAGGGGTTATTGACGAGCAGTACTTC
TRBJ1-5 | - | TRBD1 | TRBV5-5 | CASSSQGDQPQHF | TGTGCCAGCAGCTCTCAGGGGGATCAGCCCCAGCATTTT
TRBJ1-2 | many | - | TRBV28 | CASRGDRSNGYTF | TGTGCCAGCAGGGGCGACAGGAGTAATGGCTACACCTTC
TRBJ1-3 | many | - | TRBV5-5 | CASSFSGSSGNTIYF | TGTGCCAGCAGCTTTTCAGGGAGCTCTGGAAACACCATATATTTT
TRBJ2-2 | many | - | TRBV2 | CASSEREAGELFF | TGTGCCAGCAGTGAAAGGGAGGCCGGGGAGCTGTTTTTT
TRBJ2-6 | few | - | TRBV28 | CASSLLGTGANVLTF | TGTGCCAGCAGTTTATTAGGTACTGGGGCCAACGTCCTGACTTTC
TRBJ2-7 | many | - | TRBV2 | CASSEAGRGKNEQYF | TGTGCCAGCAGTGAAGCGGGCAGGGGAAAGAACGAGCAGTACTTC
TRBJ2-7 | many | TRBD2 | TRBV7-2 | CASSSAGLAGGDEQYF | TGTGCCAGCAGCTCCGCGGGACTAGCGGGAGGGGACGAGCAGTACTTC
TRBJ1-5 | many | - | TRBV20-1 | CSANLYTDSGRDQPQHF | TGCAGTGCTAACCTCTACACGGACTCAGGGAGGGATCAGCCCCAGCATTTT
TRBJ2-7 | many | - | TRBV7-2 | CASSPLPLARAHEQYF | TGTGCCAGCAGCCCCCTCCCGCTAGCGAGGGCCCACGAGCAGTACTTC
TRBJ2-3 | many | - | TRBV27 | CASSPISLSAHMWADTQYF | TGTGCCAGCAGTCCAATCTCCCTCTCGGCCCATATGTGGGCAGATACGCAGTATTTT
TRBJ2-3 | few | TRBD2 | TRBV11-1 | CASSRRTSGTTTDTQYF | TGTGCCAGCAGCCGCCGGACTAGCGGGACCACCACAGATACGCAGTATTTT
TRBJ2-7 | many | - | TRBV7-8 | CASSLAGGGAWEQYF | TGTGCCAGCAGCTTAGCCGGCGGAGGGGCCTGGGAGCAGTACTTC
TRBJ1-5 | many | - | TRBV20-1 | CSATGVNQPQHF | TGCAGTGCTACCGGGGTCAATCAGCCCCAGCATTTT
TRBJ2-1 | many | - | TRBV12-3/TRBV12-4 | CASSRPGGVYNEQFF | TGTGCCAGCAGTCGACCGGGCGGGGTCTACAATGAGCAGTTCTTC
TRBJ1-5 | many | TRBD1 | TRBV6-6 | CASSPSTGTGGNQPQHF | TGTGCCAGCAGTCCTTCGACCGGGACAGGGGGGAATCAGCCCCAGCATTTT
TRBJ1-1 | many | - | TRBV4-3 | CASSHLNTEAFF | TGCGCCAGCAGCCACCTGAACACTGAAGCTTTCTTT
TRBJ1-1 | many | - | TRBV10-3 | CAISELQGNTEAFF | TGTGCCATCAGTGAATTACAGGGGAACACTGAAGCTTTCTTT
TRBJ2-5 | many | - | TRBV12-5 | CASGSTAGYQETQYF | TGTGCTAGTGGTTCCACCGCGGGGTACCAAGAGACCCAGTACTTC
TRBJ2-2 | many | TRBD2 | TRBV20-1 | CSASTSGSRTGELFF | TGCAGTGCTTCCACGAGCGGGAGTCGGACCGGGGAGCTGTTTTTT
TRBJ1-4 | many | - | TRBV5-1 | CASSLGWAFGTDLGKLFF | TGCGCCAGCAGCTTGGGTTGGGCCTTCGGGACTGATCTAGGAAAACTGTTTTTT
TRBJ2-3 | many | - | TRBV2 | CASSEAGLDTQYF | TGTGCCAGCAGTGAAGCGGGACTTGATACGCAGTATTTT
TRBJ2-7 | many | - | TRBV19 | CATSGRMTYEQYF | TGTGCCACCTCGGGGCGAATGACCTACGAGCAGTACTTC
TRBJ2-7 | many | TRBD2 | TRBV9 | CASSVGTSGGYEQYF | TGTGCCAGCAGCGTGGGGACTAGCGGGGGCTACGAGCAGTACTTC
TRBJ2-7 | many | - | TRBV20-1 | CSARAGSPISYEQYF | TGCAGTGCTAGAGCGGGGTCGCCCATCTCCTACGAGCAGTACTTC
TRBJ2-1 | many | TRBD2 | TRBV7-2 | CASSSPGLAGTNEQFF | TGTGCCAGCAGCTCACCTGGTCTAGCGGGAACCAATGAGCAGTTCTTC